This is a list of T cell receptor beta chains from one sample in a study of T cells after yellow fever vaccination. TCRdb redid the calling of the 5' RACE reads with MiXCR, one entry per CDR3 protein. The repertoire holds 300,000 to 400,000 distinct CDR3 sequences, with 3% to 4.5% as singletons. Specimen: PBMCs, collected 5 days after the yellow fever booster vaccination. The receptor source for this set is a man aged 18 to 35 who received the YFV17D yellow fever vaccine. Each CDR3 is given with its conserved first and last residue. The D gene is left open where the match is weak. Expanded clones get a size class; other rows say once, few or many, or leave the size out.

V,length,size,D,J,DNA,CDR3
TRBV7-2,13,.,.,TRBJ1-2,TGTGCCAGCAGACAGGTGCTTAACTATGGCTACACCTTC,CASRQVLNYGYTF
TRBV29-1,12,many,.,TRBJ2-5,TGCAGCGCCCAAACAGGGTCGGAGACCCAGTACTTC,CSAQTGSETQYF
TRBV2,16,.,TRBD1,TRBJ1-2,TGTGCCAGCACCAGAGGAGTTGGGGGACAGGGTAATGGCTACACCTTC,CASTRGVGGQGNGYTF
TRBV20-1,18,many,TRBD2,TRBJ2-4,TGCAGTGCGGCATCTCTAGCGGGGGGAAGTGGGACCAAAAACATTCAGTACTTC,CSAASLAGGSGTKNIQYF
TRBV25-1,15,.,.,TRBJ2-5,TGTGCCAGCAGTGAATCGGATGGGCCCCGAGAGACCCAGTACTTC,CASSESDGPRETQYF
TRBV5-4,15,few,.,TRBJ2-7,TGTGCCAGCAGCGGCGAACAGGGAACAGGCTACGAGCAGTACTTC,CASSGEQGTGYEQYF
TRBV27,11,many,.,TRBJ2-2,TGTGCCAGCAGGGGACCCGGGGAGCTGTTTTTT,CASRGPGELFF
TRBV5-5,12,.,.,TRBJ2-1,TGTGCCAGCAGCTTGGACAGGGCTCCGCAGTTCTTC,CASSLDRAPQFF
TRBV28,12,few,.,TRBJ2-5,TGTGCCAGCAGGGCAGGACAAGAGACCCAGTACTTC,CASRAGQETQYF
TRBV20-1,13,many,TRBD1,TRBJ2-1,TGCAGTGCTCATCCGGGACAGGGCAATGAGCAGTTCTTC,CSAHPGQGNEQFF
TRBV29-1,12,few,.,TRBJ1-2,TGCAGCGTTGAACCAACCCGAGGTGGCTACACCTTC,CSVEPTRGGYTF
TRBV5-1,14,few,.,TRBJ2-3,TGCGCCAGCAGCTTCCGGACTGCCACAGATACGCAGTATTTT,CASSFRTATDTQYF
TRBV7-8,13,many,.,TRBJ1-5,TGTGCCAGCAGCCGCGGCAGCAATCAGCCCCAGCATTTT,CASSRGSNQPQHF
TRBV14,13,.,.,TRBJ1-4,TGTGCCAGCAGCCAATACAGGACGGAAAAACTGTTTTTT,CASSQYRTEKLFF
TRBV6-5,16,few,.,TRBJ2-2,TGTGCCAGCAGTTCCTCGACAGCATTGAACACCGGGGAGCTGTTTTTT,CASSSSTALNTGELFF
TRBV20-1,14,few,TRBD1,TRBJ2-1,TGCAGTGCCCTCAGGGACAGGGGTTGGAATGAGCAGTTCTTC,CSALRDRGWNEQFF
TRBV10-3,13,few,.,TRBJ2-5,TGTGCCATCAGTGAAAGAGAACAAGAGACCCAGTACTTC,CAISEREQETQYF
TRBV3-1,16,few,TRBD1,TRBJ1-1,TGTGCCAGCAGCGTTGCACAGGGGCTACTGAACACTGAAGCTTTCTTT,CASSVAQGLLNTEAFF
TRBV28,15,.,.,TRBJ1-2,TGTGCCAGCAGTTTACCCGGCGGTCAGGGCTATGGCTACACCTTC,CASSLPGGQGYGYTF
TRBV5-1,13,.,.,TRBJ2-7,TGCGCCAGCAGCACCGGCTATGGGGGTGAGCAGTACTTC,CASSTGYGGEQYF
TRBV7-8,13,many,.,TRBJ1-4,TGTGCCAGCAGCTCAAGACATAATGAAAAACTGTTTTTT,CASSSRHNEKLFF
TRBV7-9,15,.,.,TRBJ1-1,TGTGCCAGCAGCTCACCCATGGGGGGCCGCACTGAAGCTTTCTTT,CASSSPMGGRTEAFF
TRBV6-5,14,few,TRBD2,TRBJ2-2,TGTGCCAGCAGTTACAACGGGGGGACCGGGGAGCTGTTTTTT,CASSYNGGTGELFF
TRBV5-1,16,few,TRBD2,TRBJ2-1,TGCGCCAGCAGCCGATCCGGGACTAGTGTCTACAATGAGCAGTTCTTC,CASSRSGTSVYNEQFF
TRBV7-9,13,few,.,TRBJ1-5,TGTGCCAGCAGCCGGACAGACAATCAGCCCCAGCATTTT,CASSRTDNQPQHF
TRBV4-1,17,few,TRBD2,TRBJ2-5,TGCGCCAGCAGCCAAACCCCTCAGACTAGCGGACAAGAGACCCAGTACTTC,CASSQTPQTSGQETQYF
TRBV5-1,17,.,.,TRBJ2-1,TGCGCCAGCAGCTTGGGAGGAGGCCTCAGCTCCTACAATGAGCAGTTCTTC,CASSLGGGLSSYNEQFF
TRBV4-2,17,.,.,TRBJ2-3,TGTGCCAGCAGCCAAGCCTGGATAACCTCGGGAACAGATACGCAGTATTTT,CASSQAWITSGTDTQYF
TRBV12-3/TRBV12-4,15,few,TRBD2,TRBJ2-2,TGTGCCAGCACCCAACGGGGGGGTGACACCGGGGAGCTGTTTTTT,CASTQRGGDTGELFF
TRBV7-7,15,many,.,TRBJ2-5,TGTGCCAGCAGCTTAGTGGGTGGGCGGCAAGAGACCCAGTACTTC,CASSLVGGRQETQYF
TRBV10-2,15,many,.,TRBJ1-2,TGCGCCAGCAGTGGCCCGATCGGGACTCTAGGTGGCTACACCTTC,CASSGPIGTLGGYTF
TRBV6-6,14,.,.,TRBJ1-1,TGTGCCAGCAGTTACTCCCGGGGGGACACTGAAGCTTTCTTT,CASSYSRGDTEAFF
TRBV20-1,15,.,.,TRBJ2-5,TGCAGTGCTAGAGAAGGGTCAGGAGTTCAAGAGACCCAGTACTTC,CSAREGSGVQETQYF
TRBV6-5,15,.,.,TRBJ1-1,TGTGCCAGCAGTTACGAGTTGGCGGGGAACACTGAAGCTTTCTTT,CASSYELAGNTEAFF
TRBV20-1,13,few,TRBD1,TRBJ1-4,TGCAGTGCAACGGGACAGGGTACGGAAAAACTGTTTTTT,CSATGQGTEKLFF
TRBV4-3,15,.,.,TRBJ1-1,TGCGCCAGCAGCCACTCCTTTGGTCGGAACACTGAAGCTTTCTTT,CASSHSFGRNTEAFF
TRBV7-8,18,.,TRBD1,TRBJ2-6,TGTGCCAGCAGCACTAGTTGGGACAGATCATCCGGGGCCAACGTCCTGACTTTC,CASSTSWDRSSGANVLTF
TRBV7-2,15,many,TRBD1,TRBJ1-1,TGTGCCAGCAGCCGGACAGGGGTGAGGTACACTGAAGCTTTCTTT,CASSRTGVRYTEAFF
TRBV5-1,17,.,TRBD2,TRBJ2-5,TGCGCCAGCAGCTTGGAGGGGCTAGCGGGGCCCCGGGGGACCCAGTACTTC,CASSLEGLAGPRGTQYF
TRBV18,17,few,TRBD2,TRBJ2-5,TGTGCCAGCTCACCCGGGACTAGCGGATCCGGCCAAGAGACCCAGTACTTC,CASSPGTSGSGQETQYF
TRBV12-5,14,few,.,TRBJ1-1,TGTGCTAGTGGTTTGGGAGGTGCCGTGACTGAAGCTTTCTTT,CASGLGGAVTEAFF
TRBV6-5,17,.,.,TRBJ2-7,TGTGCCAGCCGAAGGGCATCAGTGGCCTCGTCGCCCTACGAGCAGTACTTC,CASRRASVASSPYEQYF
TRBV25-1,14,many,.,TRBJ1-5,TGTGCCAGCAGTGATTGGGCGGGGACTCAGCCCCAGCATTTT,CASSDWAGTQPQHF
TRBV2,15,few,TRBD1,TRBJ1-5,TGTGCCAGCAACCCCGACAGGGCCAGCAATCAGCCCCAGCATTTT,CASNPDRASNQPQHF
TRBV24-1,14,few,TRBD2,TRBJ2-5,TGTGCCACCAGTGATTTTCGCGGGGGAGAGACCCAGTACTTC,CATSDFRGGETQYF
TRBV7-8,16,.,.,TRBJ2-3,TGTGCCAGCACTCGTGGCAGGGGTCCGTGGGCAGATACGCAGTATTTT,CASTRGRGPWADTQYF
TRBV6-6,17,few,.,TRBJ2-3,TGTGCCAGCAGTTACTCCGGAATCAGGGGATCAGCAGATACGCAGTATTTT,CASSYSGIRGSADTQYF
TRBV12-3/TRBV12-4,14,few,.,TRBJ2-1,TGTGCCAGCAGTCCGAGGGCGGGGGCAAGTGAGCAGTTCTTC,CASSPRAGASEQFF
TRBV18,15,.,.,TRBJ2-1,TGTGCCAGCTCACCAATGGACGGGGCGAACAATGAGCAGTTCTTC,CASSPMDGANNEQFF
TRBV13,16,few,.,TRBJ2-6,TGTGCCAGCAGCTTAGTTGGGGGTGACGGGGCCAACGTCCTGACTTTC,CASSLVGGDGANVLTF